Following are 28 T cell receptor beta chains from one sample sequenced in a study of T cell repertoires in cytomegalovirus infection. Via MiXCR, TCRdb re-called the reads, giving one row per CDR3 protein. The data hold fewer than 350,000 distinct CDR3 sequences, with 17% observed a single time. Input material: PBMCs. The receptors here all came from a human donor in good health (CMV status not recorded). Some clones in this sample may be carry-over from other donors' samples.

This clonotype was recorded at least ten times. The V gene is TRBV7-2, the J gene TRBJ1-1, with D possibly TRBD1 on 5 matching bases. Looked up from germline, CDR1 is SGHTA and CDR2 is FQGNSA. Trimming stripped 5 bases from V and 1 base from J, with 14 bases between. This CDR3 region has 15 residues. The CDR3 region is CASSARGGGNTEAFF. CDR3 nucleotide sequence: TGTGCCAGCAGCGCCCGGGGCGGCGGGAACACTGAAGCTTTCTTT.

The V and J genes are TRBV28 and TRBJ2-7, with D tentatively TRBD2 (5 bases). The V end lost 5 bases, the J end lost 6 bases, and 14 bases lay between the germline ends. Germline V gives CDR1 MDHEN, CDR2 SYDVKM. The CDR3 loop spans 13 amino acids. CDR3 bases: TGTGCCAGCAGTCGGCGAGAGGGTGGCGAGCAGTACTTC. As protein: CASSRREGGEQYF.

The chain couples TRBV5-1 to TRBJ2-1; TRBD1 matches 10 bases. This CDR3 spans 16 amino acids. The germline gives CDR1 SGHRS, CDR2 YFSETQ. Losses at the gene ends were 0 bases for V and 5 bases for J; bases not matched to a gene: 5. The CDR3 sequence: CASSLVPGQGNNEQFF. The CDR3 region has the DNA TGCGCCAGCAGCTTGGTCCCGGGACAGGGGAACAATGAGCAGTTCTTC.

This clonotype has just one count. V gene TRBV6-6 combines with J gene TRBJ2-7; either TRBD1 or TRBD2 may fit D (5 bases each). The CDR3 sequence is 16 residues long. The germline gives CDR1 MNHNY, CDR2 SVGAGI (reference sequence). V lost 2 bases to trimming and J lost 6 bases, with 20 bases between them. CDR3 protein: CASSYDGGTLSREQYF. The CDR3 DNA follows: TGTGCCAGCAGTTACGATGGGGGAACCCTTTCCCGCGAGCAGTACTTC.

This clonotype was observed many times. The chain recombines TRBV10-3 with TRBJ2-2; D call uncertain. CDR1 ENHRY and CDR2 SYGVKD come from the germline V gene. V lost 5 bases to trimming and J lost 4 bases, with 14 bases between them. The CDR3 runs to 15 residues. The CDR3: CAISITMDATGELFF. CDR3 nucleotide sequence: TGTGCCATCAGTATCACGATGGATGCCACCGGGGAGCTGTTTTTT.

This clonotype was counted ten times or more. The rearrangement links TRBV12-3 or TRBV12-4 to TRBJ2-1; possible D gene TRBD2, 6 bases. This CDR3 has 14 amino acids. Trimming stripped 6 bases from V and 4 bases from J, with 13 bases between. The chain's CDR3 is CASRRDGTYNEQFF. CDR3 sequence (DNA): TGTGCCAGCAGGAGGGACGGGACTTACAATGAGCAGTTCTTC.

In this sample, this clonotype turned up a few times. The CDR3 nucleotides are TGCGCCAGCAGCCATCTACAGGGAACTGAAGCTTTCTTT. It translates to CASSHLQGTEAFF. The rearrangement joins TRBV4-3 to TRBJ1-1, with D maybe TRBD1 (6 bases). Per germline, CDR1 LGHNA and CDR2 YSLEER. The CDR3 extends over 13 amino acids. Trimming cost V 3 bases and J 5 bases, with 10 bases left between them.

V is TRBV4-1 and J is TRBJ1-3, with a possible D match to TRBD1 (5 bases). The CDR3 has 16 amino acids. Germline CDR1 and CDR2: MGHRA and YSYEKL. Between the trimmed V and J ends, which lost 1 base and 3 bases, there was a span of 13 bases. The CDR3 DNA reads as TGCGCCAGCAGCCAAGTGGGGCGGTTCGGTGGAAACACCATATATTTT. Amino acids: CASSQVGRFGGNTIYF.

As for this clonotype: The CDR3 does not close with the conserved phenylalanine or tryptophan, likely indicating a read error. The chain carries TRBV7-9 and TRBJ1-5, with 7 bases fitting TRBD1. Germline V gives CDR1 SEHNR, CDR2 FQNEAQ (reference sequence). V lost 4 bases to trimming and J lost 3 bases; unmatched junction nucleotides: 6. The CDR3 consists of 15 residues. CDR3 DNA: TGTGCCAGCAGCTCCAGGGGGGACCCCAATCAGCCCCAGCATCTT. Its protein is CASSSRGDPNQPQHL.

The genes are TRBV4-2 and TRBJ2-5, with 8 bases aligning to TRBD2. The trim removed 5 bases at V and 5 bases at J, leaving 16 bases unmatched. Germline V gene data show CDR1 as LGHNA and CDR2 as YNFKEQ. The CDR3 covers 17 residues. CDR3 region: CASSSRSVGGGGETQYF. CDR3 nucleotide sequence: TGTGCCAGCAGCTCTCGGTCGGTCGGGGGGGGTGGCGAGACCCAGTACTTC.

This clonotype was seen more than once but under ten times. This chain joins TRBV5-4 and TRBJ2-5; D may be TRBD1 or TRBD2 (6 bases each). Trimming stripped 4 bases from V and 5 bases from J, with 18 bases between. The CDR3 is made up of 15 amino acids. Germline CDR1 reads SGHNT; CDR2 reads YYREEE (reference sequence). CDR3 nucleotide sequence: TGTGCCAGCAGCCTAGCGACAGGAACTGGGGAGACCCAGTACTTC. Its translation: CASSLATGTGETQYF.

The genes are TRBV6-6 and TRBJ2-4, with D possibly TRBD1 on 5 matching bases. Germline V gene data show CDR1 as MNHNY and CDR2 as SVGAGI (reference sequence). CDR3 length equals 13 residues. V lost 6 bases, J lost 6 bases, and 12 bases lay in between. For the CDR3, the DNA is TGTGCCAGCAGCCTTTATCAGGGAAACATTCAGTACTTC. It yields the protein CASSLYQGNIQYF.

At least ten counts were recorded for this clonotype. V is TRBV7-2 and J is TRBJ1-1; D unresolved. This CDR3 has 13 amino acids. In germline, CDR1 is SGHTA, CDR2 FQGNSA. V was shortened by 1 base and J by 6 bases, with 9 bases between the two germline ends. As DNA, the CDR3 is TGTGCCAGCAGCTTAGTTTCGGCATCTGAAGCTTTCTTT. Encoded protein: CASSLVSASEAFF.

CDR3 nucleotides: TGTGCCAGCAGCTTCGGGGGCGAAGCTTTCTTT. Encoded protein: CASSFGGEAFF. The genes are TRBV7-9 and TRBJ1-1; D possibly corresponds to TRBD1 (6 bases). There are 11 residues in the CDR3. The germline CDR1 and CDR2 sequences are SEHNR and FQNEAQ (reference sequence). V lost 3 bases, J lost 8 bases, and 7 bases lay in between.

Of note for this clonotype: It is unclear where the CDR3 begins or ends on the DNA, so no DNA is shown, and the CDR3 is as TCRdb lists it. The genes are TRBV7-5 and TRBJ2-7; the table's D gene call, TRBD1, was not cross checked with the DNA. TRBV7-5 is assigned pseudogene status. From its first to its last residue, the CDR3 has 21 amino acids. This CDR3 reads CISVPEAEISSYRVRRNEQYF.

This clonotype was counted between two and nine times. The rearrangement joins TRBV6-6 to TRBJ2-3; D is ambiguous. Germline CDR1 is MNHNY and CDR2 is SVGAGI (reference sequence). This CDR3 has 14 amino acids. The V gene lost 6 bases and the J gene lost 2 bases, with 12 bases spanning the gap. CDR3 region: CASRDLGFTDTQYF. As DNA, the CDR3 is TGTGCCAGCAGAGATCTGGGGTTCACAGATACGCAGTATTTT.

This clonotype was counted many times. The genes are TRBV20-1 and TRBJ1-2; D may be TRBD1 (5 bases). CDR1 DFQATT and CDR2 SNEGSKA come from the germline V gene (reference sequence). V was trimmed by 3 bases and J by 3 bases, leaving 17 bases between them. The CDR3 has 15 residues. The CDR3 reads CSARVFWGSDYGYTF. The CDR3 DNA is TGCAGTGCTAGGGTCTTTTGGGGGTCCGACTATGGCTACACCTTC.

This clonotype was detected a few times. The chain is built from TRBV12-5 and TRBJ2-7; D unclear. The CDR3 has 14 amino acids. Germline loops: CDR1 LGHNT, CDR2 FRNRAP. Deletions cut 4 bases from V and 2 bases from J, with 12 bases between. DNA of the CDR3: TGTGCTAGTGGTTATTTGGAGAGGACCTACGAGCAGTACTTC. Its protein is CASGYLERTYEQYF. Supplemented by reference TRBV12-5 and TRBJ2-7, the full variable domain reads DARVTQTPRHKVTEMGQEVTMRCQPILGHNTVFWYRQTMMQGLELLAYFRNRAPLDDSGMPKDRFSAEMPDATLATLKIQPSEPRDSAVYFCASGYLERTYEQYFGPGTRLTVT.

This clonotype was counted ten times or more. In DNA, the CDR3 is TGTGCCAGCAGCCCAGGGACAGAGTTAGCCAAAAACATTCAGTACTTC. This encodes CASSPGTELAKNIQYF. V gene TRBV7-2 combines with J gene TRBJ2-4, with 7 bases that match TRBD1. V lost 5 bases, J lost 0 bases, and 7 bases stayed unmatched. The CDR3 has 16 amino acids. Germline values: CDR1 SGHTA, CDR2 FQGNSA.

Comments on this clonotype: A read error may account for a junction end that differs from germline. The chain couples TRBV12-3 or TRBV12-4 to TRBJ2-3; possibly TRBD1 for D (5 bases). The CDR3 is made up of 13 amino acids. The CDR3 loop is CVSSLVEPGTQYF. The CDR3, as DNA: TGTGTCAGCAGTTTGGTTGAGCCAGGGACGCAGTATTTT.

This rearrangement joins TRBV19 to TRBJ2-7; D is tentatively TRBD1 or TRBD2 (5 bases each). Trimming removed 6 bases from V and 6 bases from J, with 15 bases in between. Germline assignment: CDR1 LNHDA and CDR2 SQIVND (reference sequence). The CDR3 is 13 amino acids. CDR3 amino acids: CASSPWGSLEQYF. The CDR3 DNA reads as TGTGCCAGTAGCCCATGGGGGTCACTCGAGCAGTACTTC.

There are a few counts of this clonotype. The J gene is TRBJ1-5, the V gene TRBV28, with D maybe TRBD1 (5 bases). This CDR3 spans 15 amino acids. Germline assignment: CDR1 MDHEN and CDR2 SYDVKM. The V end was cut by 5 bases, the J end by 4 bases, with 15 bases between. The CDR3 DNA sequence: TGTGCCAGCAGTACGGGGCGGAGAATAAATCAGCCCCAGCATTTT. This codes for CASSTGRRINQPQHF.

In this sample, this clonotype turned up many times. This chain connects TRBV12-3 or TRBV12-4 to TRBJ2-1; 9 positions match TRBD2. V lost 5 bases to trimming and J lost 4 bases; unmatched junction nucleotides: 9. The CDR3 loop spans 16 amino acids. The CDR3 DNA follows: TGTGCCAGCAGTCCAGGTACTAGCGGGCCTTACAATGAGCAGTTCTTC. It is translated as CASSPGTSGPYNEQFF.

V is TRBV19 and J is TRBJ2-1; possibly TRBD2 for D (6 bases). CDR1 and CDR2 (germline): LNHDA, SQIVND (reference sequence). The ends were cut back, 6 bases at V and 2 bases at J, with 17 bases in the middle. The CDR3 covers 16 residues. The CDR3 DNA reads TGTGCCAGTAGCAGTGCGTGGAGGGGTACCTACAATGAGCAGTTCTTC. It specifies CASSSAWRGTYNEQFF.

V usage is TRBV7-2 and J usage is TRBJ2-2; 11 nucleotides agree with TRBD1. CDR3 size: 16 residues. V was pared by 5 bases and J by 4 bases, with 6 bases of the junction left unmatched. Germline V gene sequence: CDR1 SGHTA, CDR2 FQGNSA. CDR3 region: CASSRTGGAGTGELFF. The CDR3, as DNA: TGTGCCAGCAGCCGGACAGGGGGCGCAGGCACCGGGGAGCTGTTTTTT.

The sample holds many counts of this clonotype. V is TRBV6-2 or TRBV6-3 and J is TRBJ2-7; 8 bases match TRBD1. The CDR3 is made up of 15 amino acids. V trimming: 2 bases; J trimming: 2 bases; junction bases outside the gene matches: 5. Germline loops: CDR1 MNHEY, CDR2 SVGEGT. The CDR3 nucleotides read TGTGCCAGCAGTTACAGGGGACAGGCGACCTACGAGCAGTACTTC. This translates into CASSYRGQATYEQYF.

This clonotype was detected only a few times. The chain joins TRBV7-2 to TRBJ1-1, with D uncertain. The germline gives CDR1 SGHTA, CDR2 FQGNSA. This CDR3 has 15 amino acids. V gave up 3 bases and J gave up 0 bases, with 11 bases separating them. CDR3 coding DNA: TGTGCCAGCAGCTTTGCCGGAGGAATGAACACTGAAGCTTTCTTT. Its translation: CASSFAGGMNTEAFF.

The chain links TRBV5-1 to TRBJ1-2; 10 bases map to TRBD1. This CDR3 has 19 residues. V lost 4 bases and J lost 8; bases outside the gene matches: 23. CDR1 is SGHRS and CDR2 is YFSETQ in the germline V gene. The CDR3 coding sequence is TGCGCCAGCAGCCTTGATCAACCGGGACAGGGGCTCAGGATGGGCGGCTACACCTTC. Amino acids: CASSLDQPGQGLRMGGYTF.